A selection of T cell receptor beta chains follows, all from one sample in a study of early T cells in non-severe SARS-CoV-2 infection. TCRdb passed the 5' RACE reads through MiXCR, listing each CDR3 protein once. The sample records roughly 55,000 distinct CDR3 sequences, 5.5% to 7.5% being singletons. Sequences were obtained from whole blood. The receptor set was obtained from an adult who was a healthcare worker with PCR-confirmed SARS-CoV-2 infection or an uninfected control (not recorded which). Both conserved end residues are part of each CDR3. The order of the fields is V gene, J gene, D gene, clone size, CDR3 protein, CDR3 DNA. The D gene is left open where the match is weak. Clone size appears in some rows only: once, few, many, or a class for an expanded clone.

TRBV11-2,TRBJ2-1,TRBD2,many,CASGRTGTSADNEQFF,TGTGCCAGCGGCAGAACCGGGACTAGCGCCGACAATGAGCAGTTCTTC
TRBV5-1,TRBJ2-7,NA,many,CASSTGDHSYEQYF,TGCGCCAGCAGCACGGGGGACCACTCCTACGAGCAGTACTTC
TRBV6-2/TRBV6-3,TRBJ1-5,NA,many,CASSGSGHLNQPQHF,TGTGCCAGCAGTGGATCCGGGCACCTAAATCAGCCCCAGCATTTT
TRBV11-2,TRBJ2-2,NA,many,CASSPTTRNTGELFF,TGTGCCAGCAGCCCGACAACGAGGAACACCGGGGAGCTGTTTTTT
TRBV20-1,TRBJ2-1,TRBD2,many,CSAMTSGGPQSYNEQFF,TGCAGTGCTATGACTAGCGGGGGCCCGCAGTCCTACAATGAGCAGTTCTTC
TRBV4-3,TRBJ2-5,NA,few,CASSRQVGETQYF,TGCGCCAGCAGTAGACAGGTGGGAGAGACCCAGTACTTC
TRBV30,TRBJ2-1,TRBD1,few,CAREQGAGNEQFF,TGTGCCAGAGAACAGGGGGCCGGCAATGAGCAGTTCTTC
TRBV4-3,TRBJ1-3,TRBD1,few,CASSLRTGTGNTIYF,TGCGCCAGCAGCTTACGGACAGGGACTGGAAACACCATATATTTT
TRBV20-1,TRBJ1-4,NA,many,CSARGPAGNNEKLFF,TGCAGTGCTAGAGGTCCGGCTGGGAATAATGAAAAACTGTTTTTT
TRBV27,TRBJ2-2,NA,few,CASSSRINTGELFF,TGTGCCAGCAGTAGTAGGATTAACACCGGGGAGCTGTTTTTT
TRBV12-3/TRBV12-4,TRBJ1-1,NA,many,CASSLSGQLSEAFF,TGTGCCAGCAGTCTATCCGGACAGTTAAGTGAAGCTTTCTTT
TRBV11-3,TRBJ2-3,NA,NA,CASSLRDTQYF,TGTGCCAGCAGCCTAAGGGATACGCAGTATTTT
TRBV2,TRBJ1-4,NA,NA,CASSAQLSTNEKLFF,TGTGCCAGCAGCGCACAGCTATCAACTAATGAAAAACTGTTTTTT
TRBV12-3/TRBV12-4,TRBJ2-2,NA,many,CASSLPGNTGELFF,TGTGCCAGCAGTTTGCCAGGGAACACCGGGGAGCTGTTTTTT
TRBV10-3,TRBJ2-7,NA,few,CAISQDLEQYF,TGTGCCATCAGCCAGGACCTTGAGCAGTACTTC
TRBV12-3/TRBV12-4,TRBJ1-4,NA,many,CASSPNRDGREKLFF,TGTGCCAGCAGCCCGAACAGGGATGGGCGAGAAAAACTGTTTTTT
TRBV7-2,TRBJ2-7,NA,many,CASSFPPGRGQYF,TGTGCCAGCAGCTTCCCCCCAGGGCGGGGGCAGTACTTC
TRBV5-6,TRBJ2-3,TRBD2,many,CASSLRRGSGGPMSTQYF,TGTGCCAGCAGCCTCCGGAGGGGTAGCGGGGGCCCCATGAGTACGCAGTATTTT
TRBV15,TRBJ2-7,NA,many,CATSRDLLEPSYEQYF,TGTGCCACCAGCAGAGATCTACTTGAGCCCTCCTACGAGCAGTACTTC
TRBV28,TRBJ1-2,NA,NA,CASSLTGNYTF,TGTGCCAGCAGTCTCACAGGGAACTACACCTTC
TRBV27,TRBJ2-2,TRBD2,few,CASRQPGLQPGELFF,TGTGCCAGCAGACAACCGGGACTACAACCCGGGGAGCTGTTTTTT
TRBV4-3,TRBJ2-7,NA,NA,CASSRSSGSYEQYF,TGCGCCAGCAGCCGGAGTTCGGGGAGTTACGAGCAGTACTTC